This TCR beta chain was captured by sequencing in a study of breast tumors, draining lymph nodes, adjacent tissues. General observations from the study: The data were judged consistent with most tumor T cells coming from lymph node and expanding in tumor.

This clonotype was counted at least ten times. The antigen remains undetermined. Samples came from axillary lymph nodes draining the breast cancer. From the multiplex PCR reads, TCRdb called clonotypes with MiXCR, one entry per CDR3 protein. This table holds about 270,000 distinct CDR3 sequences, around 31% found once. The material sequenced was axillary lymph node tissue. The TCR was taken from a female donor with breast cancer. Some clones in this sample may be carry-over from other donors' samples.

The CDR3 DNA follows: TGTGCCAGTAGAATTGGGTCGTTGGGTCCTGGGGCCAACGTCCTGACTTTC. Its translation is CASRIGSLGPGANVLTF. V is TRBV19 and J is TRBJ2-6, with D uncertain. Looked up from germline, CDR1 is LNHDA and CDR2 is SQIVND (reference sequence). The CDR3 loop spans 17 amino acids. V was cut by 6 bases and J by 2 bases, with 17 bases left in between. The entire variable domain, with the rest obtained from reference TRBV19 and TRBJ2-6, is as follows: DGGITQSPKYLFRKEGQNVTLSCEQNLNHDAMYWYRQDPGQGLRLIYYSQIVNDFQKGDIAEGYSVSREKKESFPLTVTSAQKNPTAFYLCASRIGSLGPGANVLTFGAGSRLTVL.